These 18 T cell receptor beta chains share one sample of origin, sequenced in a study of patients and donors after allogeneic stem cell transplantation. MiXCR, applied by TCRdb to the RT-PCR reads, yields one record per CDR3 protein. Of under 200,000 distinct CDR3 sequences in the sample, about 30% were seen once. The sample taken for sequencing was blood, either unsorted or a sorted T cell fraction (not recorded which). Every receptor here comes from a human donor who was either an allogeneic HSCT recipient or a stem cell or donor lymphocyte infusion donor (not recorded which). It is not recorded whose cells these are; they may come from a transplant donor.

The chain joins TRBV10-1 to TRBJ2-2, with unresolved D. V gave up 3 bases and J gave up 3 bases, with 8 bases separating them. Germline assignment: CDR1 WNHNN and CDR2 SYGVQD (reference sequence). The CDR3 is 14 amino acids. CDR3 protein: CASSDGPYTGELFF. CDR3 coding DNA: TGCGCCAGCAGTGATGGGCCTTACACCGGGGAGCTGTTTTTT.

The chain couples TRBV20-1 to TRBJ2-5; D is perhaps TRBD1 (6 bases). Trimming shortened V by 3 bases and J by 3 bases, and 14 bases separated the two germline ends. The length of the CDR3 is 14 residues. Germline V gene sequence: CDR1 DFQATT, CDR2 SNEGSKA (reference sequence). The CDR3 protein is CSASHLTGEETQYF. The CDR3 DNA sequence: TGCAGTGCTAGTCATTTGACAGGAGAAGAGACCCAGTACTTC.

The rearrangement joins TRBV7-2 to TRBJ2-1, with D perhaps TRBD2 (5 bases). V was trimmed by 0 bases and J by 0 bases, leaving 15 bases between them. CDR1 and CDR2 (germline): SGHTA, FQGNSA. This CDR3 is 18 amino acids long. CDR3 protein: CASSLAHGLYTSYNEQFF. Written as DNA, the CDR3 is TGTGCCAGCAGCTTAGCCCATGGACTCTACACCTCCTACAATGAGCAGTTCTTC.

V is TRBV25-1 and J is TRBJ2-2, with D perhaps matching TRBD2 (6 bases). CDR3 length: 16 residues. The V end lost 2 bases, the J end lost 4 bases, and 14 bases lay between the germline ends. The germline CDR1 and CDR2 sequences are MGHDK and SYGVNS. For the CDR3, the DNA is TGTGCCAGCAGTGAAGGGTTAAAGGGAGGCACCGGGGAGCTGTTTTTT. Translating it yields CASSEGLKGGTGELFF.

This clonotype has only a few counts. The V and J genes are TRBV11-2 and TRBJ1-3; D gene unclear. The V gene's germline CDR1 is SGHAT and CDR2 FQNNGV. The CDR3 length is 13 residues. Trimming pared 6 bases from V and 1 base from J, leaving 7 bases between. CDR3 in amino acids: CASRRVSGNTIYF. The CDR3 nucleotides are TGTGCCAGCAGACGGGTTTCTGGAAACACCATATATTTT.

This clonotype was seen a few times. The chain carries TRBV20-1 and TRBJ2-7, with 10 bases lining up with TRBD2. The CDR3 contains 14 residues. From germline, CDR1 is DFQATT and CDR2 SNEGSKA (reference sequence). The V gene end was trimmed by 0 bases and the J gene end by 7 bases; junction bases not matched to a gene: 6. The CDR3 reads CSAREASGSKEQYF. The CDR3 DNA is TGCAGTGCTAGAGAGGCTAGCGGGAGTAAAGAGCAGTACTTC.

In its sample, this clonotype was seen a few times. The rearrangement uses TRBV30 and TRBJ1-5; no firm D call. Trimming removed 0 bases at V and 4 bases at J, with 10 bases between. Germline V gene data show CDR1 as GTSNPN and CDR2 as SVGIG (reference sequence). There are 14 residues in the CDR3. The CDR3, as DNA: TGTGCCTGGAGTGTCGGCCAGGTTAATCAGCCCCAGCATTTT. As protein: CAWSVGQVNQPQHF.

This rearrangement joins TRBV2 to TRBJ2-4; D could derive from TRBD1 or TRBD2 (5 bases each). Between the trimmed V and J ends, which lost 6 bases and 6 bases, there was a span of 21 bases. CDR1 SNHLY and CDR2 FYNNEI come from the germline V gene. The CDR3 runs to 16 residues. CDR3 nucleotide sequence: TGTGCCAGCAGGGACCAGATCGGGACGTCGTTAAACATTCAGTACTTC. Translation: CASRDQIGTSLNIQYF. The whole variable domain, filled in from reference TRBV2 and TRBJ2-4, reads EPEVTQTPSHQVTQMGQEVILRCVPISNHLYFYWYRQILGQKVEFLVSFYNNEISEKSEIFDDQFSVERPDGSNFTLKIRSTKLEDSAMYFCASRDQIGTSLNIQYFGAGTRLSVL.

This clonotype has only a few counts. The genes are TRBV4-1 and TRBJ1-2; D gene uncertain. From germline, CDR1 is MGHRA and CDR2 YSYEKL. The CDR3 is made up of 15 amino acids. V lost 4 bases and J 0 bases, leaving 12 bases between the germline ends. CDR3 residues: CASSRTAATNYGYTF. CDR3 sequence (DNA): TGCGCCAGCAGCCGGACGGCGGCTACTAACTATGGCTACACCTTC.

The V gene is TRBV20-1, the J gene TRBJ2-1, with D maybe TRBD2 (6 bases). The CDR3 consists of 15 residues. Trimming removed 5 bases at V and 0 bases at J, with 14 bases between. The germline CDR1 and CDR2 sequences are DFQATT and SNEGSKA (reference sequence). The CDR3 spells CSARSGGSSYNEQFF. CDR3 nucleotides: TGCAGTGCTCGCTCTGGGGGGAGCTCCTACAATGAGCAGTTCTTC.

The chain is built from TRBV7-6 and TRBJ2-7, with a tentative D call TRBD2 (5 bases). V shed 2 bases and J shed 0 bases, with 11 bases lying between them. The CDR3 consists of 15 residues. CDR1 and CDR2 from the germline V gene are SGHVS and FNYEAQ. Here the CDR3 reads CASSLRSGSSYEQYF. CDR3 in DNA: TGTGCCAGCAGCTTACGGAGCGGAAGCTCCTACGAGCAGTACTTC.

This clonotype was picked up a small number of times. The chain employs TRBV5-6 and TRBJ2-7, with D possibly matching TRBD1 (6 bases). Germline CDR1 and CDR2: SGHDT and YYEEEE. V was shortened by 4 bases and J by 4 bases, with 12 bases between the two germline ends. This CDR3 has 13 amino acids. CDR3 sequence (DNA): TGTGCCAGCAGCGAGCAGGGGAGATACGAGCAGTACTTC. It translates to CASSEQGRYEQYF. The full variable domain, completed using reference TRBV5-6 and TRBJ2-7, is DAGVTQSPTHLIKTRGQQVTLRCSPKSGHDTVSWYQQALGQGPQFIFQYYEEEERQRGNFPDRFSGHQFPNYSSELNVNALLLGDSALYLCASSEQGRYEQYFGPGTRLTVT.

This sequence joins TRBV29-1 and TRBJ2-5; maybe TRBD2 (5 bases). Germline CDR1 reads SQVTM; CDR2 reads ANQGSEA. The CDR3 contains 12 residues. Between the trimmed V and J ends, which lost 7 bases and 1 base, there was a span of 10 bases. The CDR3, as DNA: TGCAGCGCAGGACTGATCCAAGAGACCCAGTACTTC. As protein: CSAGLIQETQYF.

This chain uses TRBV7-9 with TRBJ1-2; D not resolved. Deletions cut 7 bases from V and 4 bases from J, with 13 bases between. The CDR3 is 13 amino acids. CDR1 is SEHNR and CDR2 is FQNEAQ in the germline V gene (reference sequence). This chain's CDR3 is CASTVDGSYGYTF. CDR3 nucleotides: TGTGCCAGCACCGTGGACGGCTCCTATGGCTACACCTTC.

The V call is TRBV6-6, the J call TRBJ1-3; unclear D gene. The V end was cut by 2 bases, the J end by 1 base, with 9 bases between. Per the germline V gene, CDR1 is MNHNY and CDR2 is SVGAGI (reference sequence). This CDR3 comprises 15 residues. CDR3 bases: TGTGCCAGCAGTTACCCTCCATCGTCTGGAAACACCATATATTTT. Its protein is CASSYPPSSGNTIYF.

In its sample, this clonotype was seen a few times. The J gene is TRBJ2-7, the V gene TRBV13; no clear D gene. This CDR3 is built from 15 residues. Looked up from germline, CDR1 is PRHDT and CDR2 is FYEKMQ (reference sequence). The V gene lost 3 bases and the J gene lost 1 base, with 13 bases spanning the gap. The CDR3 sequence is CASSLLNSPSYEQYF. Here the CDR3 DNA reads TGTGCCAGCAGCTTGCTAAACAGCCCTTCCTACGAGCAGTACTTC.

This clonotype was seen more than once but under ten times. The chain has TRBV5-5 and TRBJ2-4; TRBD1 matches at 7 bases. In germline, CDR1 is SGHKS, CDR2 YYEKEE (reference sequence). The CDR3 loop spans 14 amino acids. The V gene end was trimmed by 0 bases and the J gene end by 13 bases; junction bases not matched to a gene: 10. The CDR3: CASSLALSLGQQYF. The CDR3 nucleotides read TGTGCCAGCAGCTTGGCCCTTAGCTTGGGACAGCAGTACTTC.

There are a few counts of this clonotype. The chain uses TRBV20-1 and TRBJ1-5, with 8 bases lining up with TRBD1. Germline V gives CDR1 DFQATT, CDR2 SNEGSKA (reference sequence). J was trimmed by 3 bases and V by 0 bases; bases with no gene match: 4. CDR3 size: 15 residues. Here the CDR3 reads CSARDDRGHNQPQHF. The DNA for the CDR3 is TGCAGTGCTAGAGATGACAGGGGCCACAATCAGCCCCAGCATTTT.